This T cell receptor (beta chain) appears in the sequencing data of a study of T cell responses to AZD1222 COVID-19 vaccine. Turning to this clone: The antigen is unknown.

The CDR3 length is 15 residues. V lost 8 bases to trimming and J lost 1 base; unmatched junction nucleotides: 11. Germline CDR1 reads SNHLY; CDR2 reads FYNNEI. General study findings and limits: Vaccination with two AZD1222 doses was followed by a rise in Spike-specific TCR breadth and depth. Donors, mostly white British, included more females; clonal diversity was possibly underestimated. CD4 TCRs associated with vaccination spanned spike, dominating at 160-218 and 743-854.

Method: immunoSEQ multiplex PCR; TCRdb's copy keeps in-frame clones and lacks some. The sample holds around 120,000 clones; roughly nine tenths are singletons and the top ten take around 1.6%. Investigators merged groups given second doses at roughly 4 or roughly 12 weeks. The sample here was peripheral blood, taken 28 days after the second AZD1222 dose. J is TRBJ2-7 and V is TRBV2; the match to TRBD2 covers 7 bases. This TCR was recovered from an adult who received the AZD1222 COVID-19 vaccine. The CDR3 nucleotides read TGTGCCAGCTCGGGTGTAGCGGGCGTATCCTACGAGCAGTACTTC. It encodes CASSGVAGVSYEQYF.